This TCR beta chain came from a study of blood T cell repertoires in COVID-19. Overall study context: Samples came from the United States, Italy and Spain, spanning acute and convalescent COVID-19. PBMCs, B-cell-depleted T cells, or T cells provided the cDNA or gDNA that made up the material.

The count of this clone is one. Per germline, CDR1 SGDLS and CDR2 YYNGEE. V dropped 0 bases and J dropped 1 base, with 9 bases sitting between them. The CDR3 covers 15 residues. In the original workflow: Amplified reference gene primers provided the basis for estimating nucleated cell counts. The assay was immunoSEQ multiplex PCR, and TCRdb's table has in-frame clones only and misses some. V and J calls and clone size come straight from that table; D and trimming were deduced from the DNA. This sample has about 150,000 clones, with around 88% found just once. The J gene is TRBJ2-3, the V gene TRBV9, with D possibly matching TRBD2 (6 bases). Sequences were obtained from peripheral blood. The receptor comes from a human donor in a cohort sampled during active COVID-19. This CDR3 is CASSVGWGGTDTQYF. The CDR3 DNA is TGTGCCAGCAGCGTAGGGTGGGGGGGCACAGATACGCAGTATTTT.